This TCR beta chain derives from a study of OX40 agonist ivuxolimab in advanced cancers. Points from the study as a whole: Expanded peripheral T cells had an undetermined antigen specificity.

Sequencing was performed with immunoSEQ multiplex PCR; in TCRdb, only in-frame clones are kept and a portion is missing. The sample holds 78,000 or so clones, roughly 90% seen once. A word on this clone: What it recognizes is unknown.

Looked up from germline, CDR1 is SEHNR and CDR2 is FQNEAQ (reference sequence). The CDR3 covers 11 residues. V shed 8 bases, J shed 2 bases, and the junction held 0 bases outside the gene matches. The genes are TRBV7-9 and TRBJ2-7; 7 nucleotides agree with TRBD2. The source of this sequence is an adult with an advanced solid tumor such as melanoma, head and neck, liver or kidney cancer. Sample: CD4+ or CD8+ T cells sorted from blood, taken in a trial of the OX40 agonist ivuxolimab. The CDR3 DNA is TGTGCCAGCCGGGGGGCCTACGAGCAGTACTTC. It is translated as CASRGAYEQYF.